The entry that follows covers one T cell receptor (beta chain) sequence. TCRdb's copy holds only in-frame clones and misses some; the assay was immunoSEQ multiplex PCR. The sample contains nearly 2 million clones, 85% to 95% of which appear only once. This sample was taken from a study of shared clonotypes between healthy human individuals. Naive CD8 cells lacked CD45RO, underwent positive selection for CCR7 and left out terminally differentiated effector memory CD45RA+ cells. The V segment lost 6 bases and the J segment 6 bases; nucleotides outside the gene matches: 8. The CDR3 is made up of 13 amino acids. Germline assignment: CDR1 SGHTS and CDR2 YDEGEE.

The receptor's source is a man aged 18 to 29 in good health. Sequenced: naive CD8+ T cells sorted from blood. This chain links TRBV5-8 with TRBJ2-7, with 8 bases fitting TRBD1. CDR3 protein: CASTGRGHSEQYF. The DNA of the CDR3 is TGTGCCAGCACCGGCAGGGGGCATAGCGAGCAGTACTTC.